This is a list of T cell receptor beta chains from one sample in a study of shared clonotypes between healthy human individuals. Some clones are missing from TCRdb's copy, which holds only in-frame ones; the method was immunoSEQ multiplex PCR. The sample includes 450,000 to 500,000 clones, approximately 84% of them seen just once. The material sequenced was PBMCs. The receptors derive from a woman aged 40 to 50 in good health. Some clones in this sample may be carry-over from other donors' samples. The CDR3 runs from the conserved cysteine through the conserved F or W. Each record gives: V gene, CDR3 protein.

TRBV14 | CASSQVATYGYTF
TRBV28 | CASTFTGELFF
TRBV18 | CASSSEQVQETQYF
TRBV5-1 | CASSSGRGDTEQYF
TRBV11-2 | CASSPGASGANVLTF
TRBV5-4 | CASSLDSSGLNEQFF
TRBV6-5 | CATFSPGLAPYEQYF
TRBV5-1 | CASSLASAGEQFF
TRBV11-3 | CASSLVGLGYNEQFF
TRBV28 | CASSLEGWGKNIQYF
TRBV11-3 | CASSLAGLTTGELFF
TRBV11-3 | CASSLSGTGAEQYF
TRBV4-3 | CASRQDQGPKNYGYTF
TRBV2 | CASSEGGGSSYEQYF
TRBV2 | CASSGRGVAGSYEQYF
TRBV28 | CASSSRGAPSSGANVLTF
TRBV6-6 | CASSYSRDFSEKLFF
TRBV28 | CASSWGSLGKYEQYF
TRBV19 | CASSMAGGWNTEAFF
TRBV7-2 | CASRTSGRAYNEQFF
TRBV30 | CAWSERTSNSPLHF
TRBV29-1 | CSVGQGNNQPQHF
TRBV6-4 | CASSTRQGQPYNEQFF
TRBV7-9 | CASLRTGTANEKLFF
TRBV27 | CASSSLGRSYIDGYTF
TRBV4-1 | CASSQDVLMVKLFF
TRBV7-8 | CASSLLGDDQPQHF
TRBV6-5 | CASSQDRYEQYF
TRBV30 | CAWSSGDYGYTF
TRBV7-9 | CASSFLSGRSYNEQFF
TRBV18 | CASSAVGDTIYF
TRBV9 | CASSVGESSYEQYF
TRBV10-3 | CAISPAGLAGGNEQFF
TRBV28 | CASSSPGGARGYTF
TRBV6-4 | CASSEGERGEQYF
TRBV25-1 | CASSDRTAGGYNEQFF
TRBV6-1 | CASSENYGYTF
TRBV10-3 | CAISLGPNTGELFF
TRBV7-3 | CASSFAGGNTDTQYF
TRBV7-2 | CASSLPWDRGPIQYF
TRBV27 | CASTPGSAGMHEQYF
TRBV11-2 | CASQPDRAGNTIYF
TRBV18 | CASSSATLPYEQYF
TRBV9 | CASSVAGNYGYTF